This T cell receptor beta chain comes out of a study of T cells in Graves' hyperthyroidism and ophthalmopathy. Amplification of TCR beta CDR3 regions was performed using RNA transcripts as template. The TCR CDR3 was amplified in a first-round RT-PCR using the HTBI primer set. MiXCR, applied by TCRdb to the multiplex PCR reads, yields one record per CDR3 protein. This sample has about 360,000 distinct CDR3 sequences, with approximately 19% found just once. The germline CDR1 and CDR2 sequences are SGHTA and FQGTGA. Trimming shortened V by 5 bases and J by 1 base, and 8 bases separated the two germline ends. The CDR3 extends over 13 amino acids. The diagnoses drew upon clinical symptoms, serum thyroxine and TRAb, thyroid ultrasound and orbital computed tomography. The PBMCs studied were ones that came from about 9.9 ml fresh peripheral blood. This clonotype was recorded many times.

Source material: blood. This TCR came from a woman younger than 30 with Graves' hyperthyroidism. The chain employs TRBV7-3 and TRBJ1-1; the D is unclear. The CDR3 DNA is TGTGCCAGCAGCGTACGAAGGAACACTGAAGCTTTCTTT. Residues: CASSVRRNTEAFF.